This record concerns one TCR beta chain sequence. Sequencing was performed with immunoSEQ multiplex PCR; in TCRdb, only in-frame clones are kept and a portion is missing. The sample lists about 50,000 clones; around four fifths were seen once. The sample is drawn from a study of blood T cell repertoires in COVID-19. Across the study: From T cells, B-cell-depleted T cells, or PBMCs came the material, which was cDNA or gDNA.

The V end lost 2 bases, the J end lost 6 bases, and 8 bases lay between the germline ends. Per germline, CDR1 SGHTA and CDR2 FQGTGA. The CDR3 has 14 amino acids. The V call is TRBV7-3, the J call TRBJ1-6; tentatively, D is TRBD1 (5 bases). The receptor was isolated from a woman in her 50s with acute COVID-19. The sample was PBMCs or T cells enriched from blood (not recorded which). CDR3 in amino acids: CASSLGGGNSPLHF. CDR3 bases: TGTGCCAGCAGCTTAGGGGGGGGTAATTCACCCCTCCACTTT.